The 15 T cell receptor beta chains below all came from one sample that was sequenced in a study of blood T cells in healthy people across ages. The second PCR ran about 6 to 11 cycles with a sample-barcoded 5' primer and J-beta primers. In TCRdb, the 5' RACE reads were re-called with MiXCR into one record per CDR3 protein. Of hundreds of thousands of distinct CDR3 sequences listed, more than 50% are singletons. Input material: blood. All receptors come from a man in his forties in good health.

A word on this clonotype: Compared with germline, one end of the junction differs, possibly owing to a read error. The rearrangement joins TRBV29-1 to TRBJ2-1, with a possible D match to TRBD1 (5 bases). Germline loops: CDR1 SQVTM, CDR2 ANQGSEA. The CDR3 is 12 amino acids. Here the CDR3 DNA reads TGCAGCGTTGATAGGGGCTACAAGGAGCAGTTCTTC. This translates into CSVDRGYKEQFF.

The V call is TRBV20-1, the J call TRBJ1-5; TRBD1 matches 7 bases. V dropped 3 bases and J dropped 4; count of bases not matched to a gene: 21. This CDR3 contains 19 residues. Per the germline V gene, CDR1 is DFQATT and CDR2 is SNEGSKA (reference sequence). The CDR3 spells CSARGVRGTKGGGNQPQHF. The CDR3 DNA reads as TGCAGTGCTAGGGGGGTCAGGGGGACAAAAGGAGGGGGGAATCAGCCCCAGCATTTT.

The rearrangement joins TRBV28 to TRBJ2-5, with D possibly matching TRBD2 (6 bases). The CDR3 sequence is 17 residues long. Trimming took 2 bases from V and 5 from J, leaving 21 bases between them. The germline V gene encodes CDR1 MDHEN and CDR2 SYDVKM. This CDR3 is CASSLGSGLDLMETQYF. The CDR3 DNA follows: TGTGCCAGCAGTTTAGGCAGCGGGCTGGATCTTATGGAGACCCAGTACTTC.

This clonotype was recorded a few times. The CDR3 region is CASSVSGGDQPQHF. In DNA form, the CDR3 reads TGTGCCAGCAGCGTGTCAGGGGGCGATCAGCCCCAGCATTTT. The V gene is TRBV9, the J gene TRBJ1-5; TRBD1 matches at 8 bases. The CDR3 has 14 amino acids. Trimming at V came to 2 bases and at J to 5 bases, leaving 3 bases not matched to a gene. The V gene's germline CDR1 is SGDLS and CDR2 YYNGEE. Full variable domain (rest looked up from reference TRBV9 and TRBJ1-5): DSGVTQTPKHLITATGQRVTLRCSPRSGDLSVYWYQQSLDQGLQFLIQYYNGEERAKGNILERFSAQQFPDLHSELNLSSLELGDSALYFCASSVSGGDQPQHFGDGTRLSIL.

The chain has TRBV6-4 and TRBJ1-1, with D unclear. Trimming took off 0 bases at V and 4 bases at J, with 9 bases between the two ends. This CDR3 comprises 14 residues. Germline V gene lookup returns CDR1 MRHNA and CDR2 SNTAGT. The CDR3 loop is CASSDSTGLTEAFF. CDR3 nucleotide sequence: TGTGCCAGCAGTGACTCGACCGGGCTCACTGAAGCTTTCTTT.

In its sample, this clonotype was seen a few times. The gene calls are TRBV15 and TRBJ1-6, with D uncertain. Trimming shortened V by 2 bases and J by 6 bases, and 8 bases separated the two germline ends. The CDR3 runs 14 residues. Germline V lookup: CDR1 LNHNV, CDR2 YYDKDF (reference sequence). The CDR3 region is CATSRRRTNSPLHF. CDR3 DNA sequence: TGTGCCACCAGCAGACGACGCACTAATTCACCCCTCCACTTT.

This clonotype showed up just once. This chain connects TRBV4-3 to TRBJ2-6, with D possibly TRBD2 on 6 matching bases. With 0 bases removed from V and 0 bases from J, the gap between germline ends came to 9 bases. This CDR3 region has 17 residues. Germline V gene sequence: CDR1 LGHNA, CDR2 YSLEER. The CDR3 region has the DNA TGCGCCAGCAGCCAAGAGGGAGGTGGCTCTGGGGCCAACGTCCTGACTTTC. Amino acids: CASSQEGGGSGANVLTF.

This clonotype was seen at least ten times. V gene TRBV10-3 combines with J gene TRBJ2-7; D gene unclear. The CDR3 is 11 amino acids. The V and J ends lost 7 bases and 7 bases respectively, with 11 bases between them. Germline loops: CDR1 ENHRY, CDR2 SYGVKD. The CDR3, as DNA: TGTGCCATCATGGTTGGTAGAGAGCAGTACTTC. This encodes CAIMVGREQYF.

About this clonotype itself: Since a much larger clone is just one base distant, this may be a read error. The chain employs TRBV20-1 and TRBJ2-5, with 13 bases that match TRBD2. The CDR3 sequence is 13 residues long. After removal of 8 bases from V and 11 bases from J, the junction contained 11 bases not matched to a gene. CDR1 and CDR2 (germline): DFQATT, SNEGSKA (reference sequence). The CDR3 nucleotides read TGCAGTACTGGCCCACTAGCGGGAGGGATTCAGTACTTC. It specifies CSTGPLAGGIQYF.

The chain is built from TRBV4-1 and TRBJ2-5; 9 positions agree with TRBD2. V shed 0 bases, J shed 5 bases, and the junction held 7 bases outside the gene matches. The CDR3 runs to 16 residues. CDR1 is MGHRA, CDR2 YSYEKL, per germline. CDR3 bases: TGCGCCAGCAGCCAAGATTATAGCGGGAGAACGGAGACCCAGTACTTC. It codes for CASSQDYSGRTETQYF.

The rearrangement links TRBV6-5 to TRBJ2-7, with D possibly matching TRBD2 (7 bases). The germline V and J ends were trimmed by 3 bases and 5 bases, with 20 bases remaining between them. The CDR3 consists of 16 residues. The germline gives CDR1 MNHEY, CDR2 SVGAGI. The CDR3 loop reads CASSYFSGGAVHEQYF. The CDR3 nucleotides are TGTGCCAGCAGTTATTTTTCGGGGGGCGCCGTCCACGAGCAGTACTTC.

V usage is TRBV2 and J usage is TRBJ2-5; D is possibly TRBD1 or TRBD2 (5 bases each). Germline CDR1 SNHLY, CDR2 FYNNEI. The V gene lost 9 bases and the J gene lost 5 bases, with 16 bases spanning the gap. The CDR3 totals 13 residues. In DNA, the CDR3 is TGTGCCAGGGTAGGACTCAGGGCGGAGACCCAGTACTTC. Its translation is CARVGLRAETQYF. Looking up the rest from reference TRBV2 and TRBJ2-5 gives the full variable domain: EPEVTQTPSHQVTQMGQEVILRCVPISNHLYFYWYRQILGQKVEFLVSFYNNEISEKSEIFDDQFSVERPDGSNFTLKIRSTKLEDSAMYFCARVGLRAETQYFGPGTRLLVL.

This clonotype has a handful of counts. This chain joins TRBV9 and TRBJ2-4, with 7 bases matching TRBD1. The tail of the sequence fits TRBJ2-7 better, so the J call may be wrong. Germline V gene data show CDR1 as SGDLS and CDR2 as YYNGEE. This CDR3 has 17 residues. CDR3 sequence: CASSVGRYRGRSYEQYF. CDR3 nucleotides: TGTGCCAGCAGCGTAGGCCGGTACAGGGGCCGGAGCTACGAGCAGTACTTC.

This chain uses TRBV20-1 with TRBJ1-5; D not certain. The germline gives CDR1 DFQATT, CDR2 SNEGSKA (reference sequence). V dropped 6 bases and J dropped 0 bases, with 18 bases sitting between them. The CDR3 runs 16 residues. CDR3 amino acids: CSAPFTGVYSNQPQHF. CDR3 bases: TGCAGTGCCCCGTTTACCGGCGTGTATAGCAATCAGCCCCAGCATTTT.

The chain carries TRBV12-5 and TRBJ2-1; 15 bases map to TRBD2. CDR1 is LGHNT and CDR2 is FRNRAP in the germline V gene. With 5 bases clipped from V and 2 bases from J, the junction kept 1 base outside the gene matches. CDR3 length equals 16 residues. CDR3 loop: CASGGTSGGTYNEQFF. The CDR3, as DNA: TGTGCTAGTGGTGGGACTAGCGGGGGGACCTACAATGAGCAGTTCTTC. Using reference TRBV12-5 and TRBJ2-1 for the parts outside the CDR3, the full variable domain is DARVTQTPRHKVTEMGQEVTMRCQPILGHNTVFWYRQTMMQGLELLAYFRNRAPLDDSGMPKDRFSAEMPDATLATLKIQPSEPRDSAVYFCASGGTSGGTYNEQFFGPGTRLTVL.